This T cell receptor beta chain emerged from a study of human thymus T cells. Study outcomes and limitations: It looked as if thymic and blood repertoires used V and J genes in a biased way.

This clone was detected only once. Its antigen is still unknown. The table came from immunoSEQ multiplex PCR; TCRdb's copy has only in-frame clones and leaves some out. This sample carries 46,000 or so clones, around 95% of them seen once, and the ten largest clones take over 0.15%. During surgery, about 0.5-1 mL peripheral blood was drawn from four of eight donors. Genomic DNA was extracted from every available blood leukocyte. The sequence was collected from a girl under two years old with a congenital heart defect but otherwise immunologically healthy. Sequencing was carried out using blood.

The CDR3 DNA reads TGTGCCAGCTCACCACCGGAGGGAGTGCAAGATACGCAGTATTTT. Amino acids: CASSPPEGVQDTQYF. The V call is TRBV18, the J call TRBJ2-3, with D perhaps matching TRBD2 (6 bases). The germline V and J ends were trimmed by 0 bases and 5 bases, with 12 bases remaining between them. Germline V gives CDR1 KGHSH, CDR2 LQKENI. The CDR3 runs to 15 residues.